Below are 5 T cell receptor beta chains sequenced from a single sample in a study of cytomegalovirus exposure and HLA in healthy donors. The PCR contained 60 Vbeta and 13 Jbeta primers. Repertoires were generated with immunoSEQ multiplex PCR, while TCRdb's copy carries only in-frame clones and drops some. The data contain 140,000 to 150,000 clones, 65% to 80% of them seen just once; the ten biggest clones take up over 6%. Material for sequencing was PBMCs. The origin of the receptors is a man aged 25-40 years in good health and CMV-seronegative.

This chain links TRBV4-2 with TRBJ2-3; 8 bases map to TRBD2. V was pared by 3 bases and J by 3 bases, with 5 bases of the junction left unmatched. Germline loops: CDR1 LGHNA, CDR2 YNFKEQ. The CDR3 totals 15 residues. This CDR3 reads CASSQGLGGTDTQYF. In DNA, the CDR3 is TGTGCCAGCAGCCAGGGACTAGGGGGGACAGATACGCAGTATTTT.

The rearrangement uses TRBV5-1 and TRBJ1-2, with TRBD1 identical over 7 bases. Germline V gene data show CDR1 as SGHRS and CDR2 as YFSETQ. The CDR3 has 17 amino acids. J was trimmed by 2 bases and V by 4 bases; bases with no gene match: 14. The CDR3 here is CASSPRQGLGENYGYTF. The CDR3 bases are TGCGCCAGCAGCCCTAGACAGGGTTTGGGAGAAAACTATGGCTACACCTTC.

The rearrangement joins TRBV27 to TRBJ1-5; 7 bases map to TRBD1. Germline CDR1 reads MNHEY; CDR2 reads SMNVEV (reference sequence). The CDR3 covers 15 residues. Germline trimming cut 5 bases from V and 6 bases from J; bases unmatched to any gene: 10. The CDR3 bases are TGTGCCAGCAGTCTATTTGGGCAGGGGGGTCAGCCCCAGCATTTT. Translated: CASSLFGQGGQPQHF.

V gene TRBV5-1 combines with J gene TRBJ2-1, with 7 bases fitting TRBD2. The germline V gene encodes CDR1 SGHRS and CDR2 YFSETQ. The CDR3 loop spans 15 amino acids. J gave up 6 bases and V 4 bases, and 10 bases lay outside the gene matches. The CDR3 sequence is CASSTWTSDSNEQFF. In DNA, the CDR3 is TGCGCCAGCAGCACCTGGACTAGTGATAGCAATGAGCAGTTCTTC.

V and J are TRBV6-1 and TRBJ2-2; tentative D call: TRBD2 (6 bases). V was trimmed by 6 bases and J by 6 bases, leaving 14 bases between them. Germline V gene sequence: CDR1 MNHNS, CDR2 SASEGT. This CDR3 is built from 14 residues. The CDR3 DNA reads as TGTGCCAGCAGATCCGGGAGCGGACCCGGGGAGCTGTTTTTT. Protein sequence: CASRSGSGPGELFF.